Each of the 15 T cell receptor beta chains below was sequenced from the same sample in a study of blood T cell repertoires in COVID-19. The repertoire was sequenced with immunoSEQ multiplex PCR; TCRdb's copy has only in-frame clones and lacks some. This table has 250,000 to 300,000 clones, approximately 77% appearing once. The sample taken for sequencing was peripheral blood. These TCRs come from a woman between 18 and 30 years old with acute or convalescent COVID-19.

The V and J genes are TRBV24-1 and TRBJ2-5, with D uncertain. This CDR3 contains 14 residues. V lost 4 bases and J 1 base, leaving 9 bases between the germline ends. Germline lookup yields CDR1 KGHDR and CDR2 SFDVKD. The CDR3 region is CATSDPGTQETQYF. The CDR3 DNA is TGTGCCACCAGTGACCCAGGAACCCAAGAGACCCAGTACTTC.

The chain recombines TRBV7-2 with TRBJ1-1, with D maybe TRBD1 (6 bases). The ends were cut back, 3 bases at V and 0 bases at J, with 17 bases in the middle. Germline CDR1 and CDR2: SGHTA and FQGNSA. This CDR3 comprises 17 residues. The CDR3 is CASSFIPGQRMNTEAFF. CDR3 nucleotide sequence: TGTGCCAGCAGCTTCATACCGGGACAACGAATGAACACTGAAGCTTTCTTT.

This clone was observed once. The chain links TRBV4-1 to TRBJ1-1; possibly TRBD1 for D (6 bases). Deletions cut 7 bases from V and 3 bases from J, with 12 bases between. This CDR3 comprises 13 residues. Per germline, CDR1 MGHRA and CDR2 YSYEKL. CDR3 in amino acids: CASTQGSDTEAFF. Here the CDR3 DNA reads TGCGCCAGCACGCAGGGGTCGGACACTGAAGCTTTCTTT.

The chain couples TRBV27 to TRBJ2-1; maybe TRBD2 (6 bases). Trimming left V 0 bases short and J 3 bases short, with 12 bases between. CDR3 length equals 16 residues. Per the germline V gene, CDR1 is MNHEY and CDR2 is SMNVEV (reference sequence). CDR3 sequence (DNA): TGTGCCAGCAGTTTATCCGTCCCCGGGAGCTACAATGAGCAGTTCTTC. It yields the protein CASSLSVPGSYNEQFF.

The rearrangement joins TRBV6-2 or TRBV6-3 to TRBJ2-2; tentative D call: TRBD2 (6 bases). CDR1 is MNHEY, CDR2 SVGEGT, per germline. The CDR3 length is 14 residues. V shed 5 bases and J shed 7 bases, with 14 bases lying between them. The CDR3 sequence: CASSTLARGGELFF. The CDR3 coding sequence is TGTGCCAGCAGTACCCTAGCGAGGGGCGGGGAGCTGTTTTTT.

The chain has TRBV25-1 and TRBJ2-1, with D perhaps matching TRBD1 (5 bases). This CDR3 region has 15 residues. The V gene's germline CDR1 is MGHDK and CDR2 SYGVNS. V shed 7 bases and J shed 4 bases, with 17 bases lying between them. The CDR3 protein is CASMISKGKYNEQFF. CDR3 bases: TGTGCCAGCATGATCAGTAAGGGGAAATACAATGAGCAGTTCTTC.

The J gene is TRBJ2-7, the V gene TRBV11-2; D is possibly TRBD2 (6 bases). Per germline, CDR1 SGHAT and CDR2 FQNNGV. CDR3 length equals 15 residues. Trimming took off 2 bases at V and 7 bases at J, with 18 bases between the two ends. For the CDR3, the DNA is TGTGCCAGCAGCTTATCCGGGACTGGGCGTCGGGAGCAGTACTTC. The encoded protein is CASSLSGTGRREQYF.

This clone has more than one count but fewer than ten. This chain uses TRBV5-1 with TRBJ2-1; 7 bases are shared with TRBD2. V shed 1 base and J 8 bases; nucleotides not matched to a gene: 9. Germline V gives CDR1 SGHRS, CDR2 YFSETQ. This CDR3 has 15 amino acids. For the CDR3, the DNA is TGCGCCAGCAGCTTGTCTAGCGGTCGGGGCGATGAGCAGTTCTTC. As protein: CASSLSSGRGDEQFF.

The rearrangement joins TRBV19 to TRBJ2-2; tentatively, D is TRBD1 (6 bases). V gave up 9 bases and J gave up 6 bases, with 23 bases separating them. Germline-derived CDR1 and CDR2 are LNHDA and SQIVND (reference sequence). This CDR3 has 16 residues. The CDR3 is CASVKGVGPAPGELFF. The DNA for the CDR3 is TGTGCCAGCGTCAAGGGGGTTGGGCCGGCGCCCGGGGAGCTGTTTTTT.

The gene calls are TRBV27 and TRBJ2-1; the match to TRBD1 covers 7 bases. Germline V CDR1 and CDR2: MNHEY, SMNVEV (reference sequence). V lost 0 bases, J lost 2 bases, and 7 bases stayed unmatched. The CDR3 covers 17 residues. The CDR3 region is CASSLSFWDSTYNEQFF. The CDR3 bases are TGTGCCAGCAGTTTATCGTTTTGGGACAGCACCTACAATGAGCAGTTCTTC.

This rearrangement joins TRBV7-2 to TRBJ2-7, with D perhaps TRBD1 (5 bases). CDR1 and CDR2 (germline): SGHTA, FQGNSA. V lost 5 bases, J lost 2 bases, and 13 bases lay in between. The CDR3 consists of 14 residues. The CDR3 sequence is CASSPGQGTYEQYF. The CDR3 DNA follows: TGTGCCAGCAGCCCAGGGCAGGGAACCTACGAGCAGTACTTC.

This clone appeared a single time. The DNA of the CDR3 is TGTGCCAGCAGGTTGGCGGGAGGCAACTACGAGCAGTACTTC. Amino acid sequence: CASRLAGGNYEQYF. This chain links TRBV7-8 with TRBJ2-7; 8 positions match TRBD2. The CDR3 length is 14 residues. J was trimmed by 3 bases and V by 6 bases; bases with no gene match: 7. Germline values: CDR1 SGHVS, CDR2 FQNEAQ. Filled out from reference TRBV7-8 and TRBJ2-7, the complete variable domain reads GAGVSQSPRYKVAKRGQDVALRCDPISGHVSLFWYQQALGQGPEFLTYFQNEAQLDKSGLPSDRFFAERPEGSVSTLKIQRTQQEDSAVYLCASRLAGGNYEQYFGPGTRLTVT.

V and J are TRBV19 and TRBJ2-1, with 8 bases fitting TRBD2. Per the germline V gene, CDR1 is LNHDA and CDR2 is SQIVND (reference sequence). This CDR3 has 15 residues. V gave up 4 bases and J gave up 3 bases; unmatched junction bases: 5. As DNA, the CDR3 is TGTGCCAGTAGTACCCCGGGACTAGGCTACAATGAGCAGTTCTTC. It yields the protein CASSTPGLGYNEQFF.

The V gene is TRBV19, the J gene TRBJ2-7; 8 bases match TRBD1. Germline trimming cut 5 bases from V and 3 bases from J; bases unmatched to any gene: 6. CDR3 length equals 14 residues. Germline V gives CDR1 LNHDA, CDR2 SQIVND (reference sequence). CDR3 bases: TGTGCCAGTAGTTTGAGGACAGGGATCTACGAGCAGTACTTC. Translation gives CASSLRTGIYEQYF.

This sequence joins TRBV19 and TRBJ1-5, with D unresolved. The length of the CDR3 is 17 residues. Germline V gene sequence: CDR1 LNHDA, CDR2 SQIVND (reference sequence). Trimming removed 1 base from V and 0 bases from J, with 13 bases in between. DNA for the CDR3: TGTGCCAGTAGTATAGTTCGAACTACCTATAGCAATCAGCCCCAGCATTTT. Residues: CASSIVRTTYSNQPQHF.